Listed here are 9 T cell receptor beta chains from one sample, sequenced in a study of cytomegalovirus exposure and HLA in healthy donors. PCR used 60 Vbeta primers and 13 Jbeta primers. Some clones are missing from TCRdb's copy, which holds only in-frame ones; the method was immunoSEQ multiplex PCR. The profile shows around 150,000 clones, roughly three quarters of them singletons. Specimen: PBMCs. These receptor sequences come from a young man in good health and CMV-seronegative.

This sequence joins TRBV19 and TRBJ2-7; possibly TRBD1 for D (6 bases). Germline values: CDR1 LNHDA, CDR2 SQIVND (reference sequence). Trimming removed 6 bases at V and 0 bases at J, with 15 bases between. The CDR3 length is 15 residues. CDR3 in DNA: TGTGCCAGTAGCACCAAGGGGACACTCTCCTACGAGCAGTACTTC. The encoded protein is CASSTKGTLSYEQYF.

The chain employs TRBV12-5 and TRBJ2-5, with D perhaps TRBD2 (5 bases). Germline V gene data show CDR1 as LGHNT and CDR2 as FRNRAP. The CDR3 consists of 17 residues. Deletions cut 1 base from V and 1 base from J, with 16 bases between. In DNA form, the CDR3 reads TGTGCTAGTGGTTTGGGGCTGATTGGCGGGTCCCAAGAGACCCAGTACTTC. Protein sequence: CASGLGLIGGSQETQYF.

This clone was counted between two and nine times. CDR3 protein: CASSYEAGPSRNEQFF. The CDR3 nucleotides read TGTGCCAGCAGTTACGAGGCAGGGCCCTCTCGGAATGAGCAGTTCTTC. This chain uses TRBV6-5 with TRBJ2-1, with D perhaps TRBD1 (5 bases). From germline, CDR1 is MNHEY and CDR2 SVGAGI. There are 16 residues in the CDR3. Trimming took off 2 bases at V and 7 bases at J, with 18 bases between the two ends.

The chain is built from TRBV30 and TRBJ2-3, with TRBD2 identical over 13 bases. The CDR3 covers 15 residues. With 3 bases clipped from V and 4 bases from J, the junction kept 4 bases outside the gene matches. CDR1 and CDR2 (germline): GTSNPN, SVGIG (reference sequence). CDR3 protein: CAWRRTSGRADTQYF. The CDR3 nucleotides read TGTGCCTGGAGGCGGACTAGCGGGAGAGCAGATACGCAGTATTTT.

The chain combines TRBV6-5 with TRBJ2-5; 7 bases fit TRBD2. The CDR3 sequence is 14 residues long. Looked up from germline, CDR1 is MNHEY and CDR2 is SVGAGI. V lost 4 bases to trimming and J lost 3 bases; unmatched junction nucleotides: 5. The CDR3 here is CASSSKREKETQYF. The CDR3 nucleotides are TGTGCCAGCAGTTCGAAGCGGGAAAAAGAGACCCAGTACTTC.

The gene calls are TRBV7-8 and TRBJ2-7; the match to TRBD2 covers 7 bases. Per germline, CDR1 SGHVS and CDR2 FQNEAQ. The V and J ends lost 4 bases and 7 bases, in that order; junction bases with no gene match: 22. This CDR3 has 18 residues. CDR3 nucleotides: TGTGCCAGCAGCTCGGCCCTACTAGCGCCAGGTCCCCTTTCAGAGCAGTACTTC. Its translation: CASSSALLAPGPLSEQYF.

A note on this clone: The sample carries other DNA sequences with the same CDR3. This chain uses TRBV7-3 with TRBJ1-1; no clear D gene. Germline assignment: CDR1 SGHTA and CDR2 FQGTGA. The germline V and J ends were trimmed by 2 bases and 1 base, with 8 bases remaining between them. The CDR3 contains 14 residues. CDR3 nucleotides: TGTGCCAGCAGCTTAGGCCGGGGGAACACTGAAGCTTTCTTT. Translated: CASSLGRGNTEAFF.

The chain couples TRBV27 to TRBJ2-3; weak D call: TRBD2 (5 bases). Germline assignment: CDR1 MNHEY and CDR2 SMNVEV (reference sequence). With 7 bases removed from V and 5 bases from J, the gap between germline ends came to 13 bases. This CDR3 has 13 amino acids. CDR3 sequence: CASTFSGGDTQYF. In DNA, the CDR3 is TGTGCCAGCACTTTCTCCGGAGGAGATACGCAGTATTTT.

CDR3 residues: CASSGDRRSYSPLHF. In DNA, the CDR3 is TGTGCCAGTAGTGGGGACAGGCGTTCTTATTCACCCCTCCACTTT. V and J are TRBV19 and TRBJ1-6; 8 bases agree with TRBD1. V dropped 5 bases and J dropped 8; count of bases not matched to a gene: 8. The CDR3 has 15 amino acids. The V gene's germline CDR1 is LNHDA and CDR2 SQIVND (reference sequence).